This note documents a single T cell receptor (beta chain) sequence. Methods used by the authors: The authors estimated nucleated cell counts from reference gene primer amplification. Data came from immunoSEQ multiplex PCR; TCRdb stores just in-frame clones and leaves some out. V and J calls and clone size are given by that table; D and trimming were obtained from the DNA. The sample carries over 150,000 clones, about 85% recorded once. This record comes from a study of blood T cell repertoires in COVID-19. About the study: Whether acute or convalescent, the COVID-19 samples came from the United States, Italy and Spain.

The CDR3 has 14 amino acids. The germline gives CDR1 ENHRY, CDR2 SYGVKD. V was pared by 4 bases and J by 4 bases, with 4 bases of the junction left unmatched. This receptor was taken from a man between 40 and 49 years old with acute or convalescent COVID-19. The sequencing sample was made of peripheral blood. The genes are TRBV10-3 and TRBJ2-1; TRBD2 matches 7 bases. This chain's CDR3 is CAISASGGYNEQFF. The DNA for the CDR3 is TGTGCCATCAGTGCGTCGGGGGGTTACAATGAGCAGTTCTTC.